These T cell receptor beta chains were read from a single sample in a study of cytomegalovirus exposure and HLA in healthy donors. TCRdb keeps only in-frame clones here, not all; method: immunoSEQ multiplex PCR. This sample has 55,000 to 65,000 clones, with around nine tenths found just once. Sequencing was done on a sample of PBMCs. The receptors were gathered from a man between 18 and 29 years old in good health and CMV-seronegative. CDR3s include the opening cysteine and the closing phenylalanine or tryptophan. D genes are given only for firm matches. Size is stated for part of the rows, as once, few or many counts, or as a class when the clone is expanded.

>TRBJ2-7|15|TRBV19|NA|NA
CASSTGTLTNYEQYF
TGTGCCAGTAGTACGGGGACACTAACAAACTACGAGCAGTACTTC
>TRBJ2-5|14|TRBV9|NA|NA
CASSKEGVPETQYF
TGTGCCAGCAGCAAAGAAGGGGTCCCGGAGACCCAGTACTTC
>TRBJ1-2|14|TRBV4-2|few|TRBD1
CASSQTTGAGGYTF
TGTGCCAGCAGCCAAACGACAGGGGCCGGTGGCTACACCTTC
>TRBJ2-2|14|TRBV18|NA|NA
CASSPERTTGELFF
TGTGCCAGCTCACCAGAGCGGACCACCGGGGAGCTGTTTTTT
>TRBJ2-3|18|TRBV11-3|NA|TRBD1
CASSLLGLWPGGSDTQYF
TGTGCCAGCAGCTTATTAGGTTTGTGGCCAGGGGGCTCAGATACGCAGTATTTT
>TRBJ2-5|17|TRBV4-2|NA|TRBD2
CASSQDLAGGPLETQYF
TGTGCCAGCAGCCAAGATCTTGCGGGAGGGCCGCTGGAGACCCAGTACTTC
>TRBJ2-2|17|TRBV5-1|NA|TRBD1
CASSQQGQGAYPGELFF
TGCGCCAGCAGCCAACAGGGCCAGGGGGCATATCCCGGGGAGCTGTTTTTT
>TRBJ2-4|14|TRBV11-2|NA|NA
CASSLEAVWNIQYF
TGTGCCAGCAGCTTAGAGGCAGTTTGGAACATTCAGTACTTC
>TRBJ2-7|17|TRBV5-4|NA|TRBD2
CASSLGGAGGMAYEQYF
TGTGCCAGCAGCCTGGGGGGAGCGGGAGGAATGGCCTACGAGCAGTACTTC
>TRBJ2-1|15|TRBV23-1|once|TRBD2
CASSQGTSFHNEQFF
TGCGCCAGCAGTCAAGGGACTAGTTTCCACAATGAGCAGTTCTTC
>TRBJ1-1|16|TRBV30|NA|NA
CAWSVGHWGVNTEAFF
TGTGCCTGGAGTGTAGGGCATTGGGGGGTGAACACTGAAGCTTTCTTT
>TRBJ2-2|15|TRBV11-2|NA|NA
CASSLPGADTGELFF
TGTGCCAGCAGCTTACCGGGAGCCGACACCGGGGAGCTGTTTTTT
>TRBJ1-1|14|TRBV4-1|NA|NA
CASSQVGERTEAFF
TGCGCCAGCAGCCAAGTTGGGGAGAGGACTGAAGCTTTCTTT
>TRBJ2-1|13|TRBV5-1|NA|NA
CASSLIYGYYKFF
TGCGCCAGCAGCTTGATCTACGGGTATTATAAGTTCTTC
>TRBJ2-3|12|TRBV29-1|NA|NA
CSPRGCTDTQYF
TGCAGCCCCCGAGGCTGTACAGATACGCAGTATTTT
>TRBJ1-4|15|TRBV5-4|NA|NA
CASRMGGATNEKLFF
TGTGCCAGCAGGATGGGAGGAGCAACTAATGAAAAACTGTTTTTT
>TRBJ1-2|12|TRBV6-6|NA|NA
CASSSQNYGYTF
TGTGCCAGCAGTTCTCAGAACTATGGCTACACCTTC
>TRBJ1-5|18|TRBV6-1|NA|NA
CASSEALRSAVGNQPQHF
TGTGCCAGCAGTGAAGCGCTCCGGTCCGCGGTGGGCAATCAGCCCCAGCATTTT
>TRBJ1-2|16|TRBV7-2|NA|NA
CASSFIRDSRPYGYTF
TGTGCCAGCAGCTTTATCCGGGACTCCAGACCCTATGGCTACACCTTC
>TRBJ2-7|14|TRBV28|NA|NA
CASSTLTGTYEQYF
TGTGCCAGCAGTACCCTAACAGGGACCTACGAGCAGTACTTC
>TRBJ2-7|14|TRBV27|once|TRBD1
CASSLTGGSYEQYF
TGTGCCAGCAGTTTGACAGGGGGTTCGTACGAGCAGTACTTC
>TRBJ2-2|14|TRBV7-9|NA|NA
CATTGDRDTGELFF
TGTGCCACAACGGGGGACAGAGACACCGGGGAGCTGTTTTTT
>TRBJ2-7|14|TRBV7-2|few|TRBD1
CASSTGTGLYEQYF
TGTGCCAGCAGCACCGGGACAGGGCTCTACGAGCAGTACTTC
>TRBJ1-2|14|TRBV28|NA|NA
CASSSPTGNYGYTF
TGTGCCAGCAGTTCCCCTACAGGGAACTATGGCTACACCTTC
>TRBJ2-7|14|TRBV29-1|NA|TRBD1
CSVGAGQGGYEQYF
TGCAGCGTTGGGGCCGGACAGGGTGGGTACGAGCAGTACTTC
>TRBJ2-2|12|TRBV2|NA|NA
CASSAGTGELFF
TGTGCCAGCAGTGCAGGGACCGGGGAGCTGTTTTTT
>TRBJ2-1|15|TRBV7-9|NA|NA
CASSLTRGTYNEQFF
TGTGCCAGCAGCTTGACTAGGGGAACCTACAATGAGCAGTTCTTC
>TRBJ2-3|17|TRBV4-1|NA|TRBD2
CASSQDLVAGVTDTQYF
TGCGCCAGCAGCCAAGATCTCGTAGCGGGAGTGACAGATACGCAGTATTTT
>TRBJ2-2|13|TRBV10-3|NA|TRBD2
CAIKRGSTGELFF
TGTGCCATCAAGCGGGGGTCCACCGGGGAGCTGTTTTTT
>TRBJ1-2|11|TRBV6-5|NA|NA
CASRTSYGYTF
TGTGCCAGCAGGACAAGCTATGGCTACACCTTC
>TRBJ2-6|18|TRBV4-3|NA|NA
CASSQELGALSGANVLTF
TGCGCCAGCAGCCAAGAGCTGGGGGCCCTCTCTGGGGCCAACGTCCTGACTTTC
>TRBJ2-2|15|TRBV2|NA|NA
CASSGKGAIAGELFF
TGTGCCAGCAGTGGAAAAGGGGCCATAGCCGGGGAGCTGTTTTTT
>TRBJ2-1|14|TRBV5-5|once|NA
CASSFAGGSNEQFF
TGTGCCAGCAGCTTCGCAGGGGGGAGCAATGAGCAGTTCTTC
>TRBJ2-7|13|TRBV10-2|NA|NA
CASSPGSLYEQYF
TGCGCCAGCAGTCCCGGGTCCCTCTACGAGCAGTACTTC
>TRBJ2-3|16|TRBV5-6|NA|TRBD2
CASSLGLAGLLEAQYF
TGTGCCAGCAGCCTGGGACTAGCGGGCCTTCTGGAGGCGCAGTATTTT
>TRBJ2-1|17|TRBV7-2|NA|TRBD2
CASSSRTSGSSYNEQFF
TGTGCCAGCAGCTCAAGGACTAGCGGGAGCTCCTACAATGAGCAGTTCTTC
>TRBJ2-5|12|TRBV19|few|NA
CASSRQGETQYF
TGTGCCAGTAGTAGGCAGGGAGAGACCCAGTACTTC
>TRBJ2-2|18|TRBV18|once|TRBD2
CASSRGLAGVWATGELFF
TGTGCCAGCTCACGTGGACTAGCGGGAGTATGGGCCACCGGGGAGCTGTTTTTT
>TRBJ2-3|15|TRBV6-6|NA|NA
CASSYSLASTDTQYF
TGTGCCAGCAGTTACTCTCTAGCGAGCACAGATACGCAGTATTTT
>TRBJ2-7|12|TRBV30|NA|TRBD2
CAGGDDTREQYF
TGTGCCGGGGGGGACGACACCCGGGAGCAGTACTTC